This entry describes one T cell receptor beta chain. Its antigen remains unknown. This sample stems from a study of vaccination effects on CD4 cells after COVID-19. Pools of viral peptides were used by the ViraFEST assay to expand antigen-specific CD4+ T cells ahead of sequencing. When 10 to 11 days of culture had elapsed, CD4+ T cells were isolated. Culturing of around 1.9 million PBMC per well took place with approximately 10 IU/ml IL-2 and 9.5 to 10 ug/ml peptides. Cultures had half their medium replaced with IL-2 medium on days 3 and 7. Trimming removed 4 bases from V and 0 bases from J, with 11 bases in between. CDR1 SGHRS and CDR2 YFSETQ come from the germline V gene. The CDR3 is 15 residues long. Measured with immunoSEQ multiplex PCR; TCRdb has only the in-frame clones, and not every one. The data show over 50,000 clones, about four fifths seen once. Study results and limitations: By a late point after vaccination, infection- and vaccine-induced clones had shrunk markedly through clonal contraction. Few convalescent patients were studied, and early post-infection samples were lacking.

The starting material was CD4+ T cells from PBMCs cultured with HCoV-229E spike peptides, obtained before COVID-19 vaccination. The chain uses TRBV5-1 and TRBJ2-1; D remains unclear. The TCR was taken from a human donor who received a COVID-19 vaccine. Here the CDR3 DNA reads TGCGCCAGCAGCCCACTATCTAGCTCCTACAATGAGCAGTTCTTC. Translating gives CASSPLSSSYNEQFF. The variable domain in full, with the rest retrieved from reference TRBV5-1 and TRBJ2-1, is KAGVTQTPRYLIKTRGQQVTLSCSPISGHRSVSWYQQTPGQGLQFLFEYFSETQRNKGNFPGRFSGRQFSNSRSEMNVSTLELGDSALYLCASSPLSSSYNEQFFGPGTRLTVL.